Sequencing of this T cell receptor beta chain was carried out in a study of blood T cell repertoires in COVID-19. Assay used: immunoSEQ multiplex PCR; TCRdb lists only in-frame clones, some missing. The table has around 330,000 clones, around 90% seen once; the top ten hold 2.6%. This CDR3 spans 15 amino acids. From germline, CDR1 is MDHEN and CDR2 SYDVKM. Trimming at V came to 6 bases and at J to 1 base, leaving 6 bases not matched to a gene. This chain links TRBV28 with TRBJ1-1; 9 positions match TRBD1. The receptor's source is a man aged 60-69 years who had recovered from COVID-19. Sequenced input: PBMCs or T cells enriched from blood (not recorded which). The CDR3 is CASSPGGQGNTEAFF. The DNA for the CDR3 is TGTGCCAGCAGCCCTGGGGGACAGGGGAACACTGAAGCTTTCTTT.